Listed below are T cell receptor beta chains from one sample, sequenced in a study of T cells in Graves' hyperthyroidism and ophthalmopathy. MiXCR, applied by TCRdb to the multiplex PCR reads, yields one record per CDR3 protein. Of some 380,000 distinct CDR3 sequences in the sample, about 13% are singletons; the top ten hold less than 25%. Source material: blood. The source of these receptors is a man aged 25 to 45 with Graves' hyperthyroidism that later progressed to Graves' ophthalmopathy. The CDR3 runs from the conserved cysteine through the conserved F or W. D genes are given only for firm matches. Clone size is not always given. Where it is, it says once, few, many or a class for expanded clones.

abundance,j_gene,d_gene,v_gene,CDR3aa,CDR3nt
many,TRBJ2-7,TRBD2,TRBV2,CASSDASGVSGYEQYF,TGTGCCAGCAGTGATGCTAGCGGGGTTTCGGGATACGAGCAGTACTTC
many,TRBJ1-4,TRBD1,TRBV12-3/TRBV12-4,CASGSRQGSTNEKLFF,TGTGCCAGCGGATCAAGACAGGGCTCAACTAATGAAAAACTGTTTTTT
many,TRBJ1-1,-,TRBV6-1,CASSLSPWTADLNTEAFF,TGTGCCAGCAGCTTGTCTCCGTGGACAGCGGACCTGAACACTGAAGCTTTCTTT
-,TRBJ1-6,-,TRBV5-1,CASSARDVPNSPLHF,TGCGCCAGCAGCGCCCGGGACGTTCCGAATTCACCCCTCCACTTT
many,TRBJ2-7,-,TRBV7-9,CASSLARGLHSYEQYF,TGTGCCAGCAGCTTAGCGCGAGGGCTCCACTCCTACGAGCAGTACTTC
many,TRBJ1-6,-,TRBV20-1,CSARNRDSPLHF,TGCAGTGCCCGAAACCGGGATTCACCCCTCCACTTT
-,TRBJ1-3,-,TRBV2,CASSLDRTGNTIYF,TGTGCCAGCAGCCTCGACAGGACTGGAAACACCATATATTTT
-,TRBJ1-2,TRBD1,TRBV3-1,CASSLGTDPGYTF,TGTGCCAGCAGCCTAGGGACAGATCCTGGCTACACCTTC
many,TRBJ2-1,-,TRBV11-3,CASSPDSLRLYNEQFF,TGTGCCAGCAGCCCGGACAGCCTACGCCTTTACAATGAGCAGTTCTTC
many,TRBJ2-3,-,TRBV5-1,CASNRLGSTDTQYF,TGCGCCAGCAACAGACTAGGAAGCACAGATACGCAGTATTTT
-,TRBJ2-2,-,TRBV7-9,CASSLGAVTGELFF,TGTGCCAGCAGCTTAGGAGCTGTCACCGGGGAGCTGTTTTTT
many,TRBJ2-3,-,TRBV7-9,CASSLGGLDTQYF,TGTGCCAGCAGCTTAGGTGGTTTGGATACGCAGTATTTT
-,TRBJ2-7,TRBD2,TRBV5-4,CASSSRERGGGEQYF,TGTGCCAGCAGCTCTCGGGAGCGGGGGGGCGGCGAGCAGTACTTC
-,TRBJ1-4,TRBD1,TRBV5-1,CASSLVTGGDEKLFF,TGCGCCAGCAGCTTGGTAACAGGGGGGGATGAAAAACTGTTTTTT
few,TRBJ2-3,TRBD1,TRBV20-1,CSAAQGLGTDTQYF,TGCAGTGCTGCACAGGGGTTGGGCACAGATACGCAGTATTTT
many,TRBJ1-2,TRBD1,TRBV28,CASSRTGGGTSNYGYTF,TGTGCCAGCAGCCGGACAGGGGGCGGAACTTCGAACTATGGCTACACCTTC
many,TRBJ1-6,-,TRBV20-1,CSASTGSFYNSPLHF,TGCAGTGCTAGTACAGGGTCTTTCTATAATTCACCCCTCCACTTT
many,TRBJ1-2,-,TRBV12-3/TRBV12-4,CASSFSSGYTF,TGTGCCAGCAGTTTTTCAAGTGGCTACACCTTC
-,TRBJ2-5,-,TRBV25-1,CASSESWREQETQYF,TGTGCCAGCAGTGAATCGTGGAGGGAACAAGAGACCCAGTACTTC
-,TRBJ2-3,-,TRBV5-6,CASSLQAGADTQYF,TGTGCCAGCAGCTTGCAGGCGGGCGCAGATACGCAGTATTTT
many,TRBJ1-1,-,TRBV15,CATSRRGGTEAFF,TGTGCCACCAGCAGAAGGGGGGGCACTGAAGCTTTCTTT
-,TRBJ2-2,TRBD1,TRBV12-3/TRBV12-4,CASTVTGPNTGELFF,TGTGCCAGCACCGTGACAGGGCCGAACACCGGGGAGCTGTTTTTT
-,TRBJ2-2,TRBD2,TRBV20-1,CSALDPGGGNTGELFF,TGCAGTGCTTTAGACCCTGGCGGGGGGAACACCGGGGAGCTGTTTTTT
many,TRBJ2-1,TRBD2,TRBV11-2,CASSHPGLAGERSSYNEQFF,TGTGCCAGCAGCCACCCGGGACTAGCGGGGGAAAGGAGCTCCTACAATGAGCAGTTCTTC
many,TRBJ2-5,-,TRBV7-2,CASSLQGTQYF,TGTGCCAGCAGCTTACAGGGGACCCAGTACTTC